One sample yielded the 25 T cell receptor beta chains listed below, sequenced in a study of blood T cell repertoires in COVID-19. Only in-frame clones appear in the TCRdb table, and some are missing; sequencing was by immunoSEQ multiplex PCR. In the table there are about 120,000 clones, over 65% of which are singletons. The sequencing sample was made of peripheral blood. The receptors were sampled from a man in his fifties or sixties with acute or convalescent COVID-19.

The chain uses TRBV4-1 and TRBJ2-5; 10 nucleotides agree with TRBD1. CDR3 length equals 16 residues. Germline lookup yields CDR1 MGHRA and CDR2 YSYEKL. The trim removed 0 bases at V and 6 bases at J, leaving 7 bases unmatched. CDR3: CASSQEVTGGLKTQYF. The CDR3 coding sequence is TGCGCCAGCAGCCAAGAGGTGACAGGGGGCTTGAAGACCCAGTACTTC.

The chain carries TRBV4-3 and TRBJ2-7, with a tentative D call TRBD1 (5 bases). Per germline, CDR1 LGHNA and CDR2 YSLEER. Trimming took off 3 bases at V and 0 bases at J, with 15 bases between the two ends. This CDR3 comprises 16 residues. CDR3 in DNA: TGCGCCAGCAGCCAGGAAACAGGTCTGAGCTCCTACGAGCAGTACTTC. Translating it yields CASSQETGLSSYEQYF.

This sequence joins TRBV2 and TRBJ1-1; the D is unclear. The CDR3 extends over 14 amino acids. Trimming shortened V by 4 bases and J by 2 bases, and 11 bases separated the two germline ends. Germline V gene lookup returns CDR1 SNHLY and CDR2 FYNNEI. DNA for the CDR3: TGTGCCAGCAGTGCTCTGAGGGTCAACACTGAAGCTTTCTTT. Protein product: CASSALRVNTEAFF. Full variable domain (rest looked up from reference TRBV2 and TRBJ1-1): EPEVTQTPSHQVTQMGQEVILRCVPISNHLYFYWYRQILGQKVEFLVSFYNNEISEKSEIFDDQFSVERPDGSNFTLKIRSTKLEDSAMYFCASSALRVNTEAFFGQGTRLTVV.

The V call is TRBV9, the J call TRBJ2-5; TRBD2 agrees at 8 bases. The CDR3 runs to 15 residues. The V and J ends lost 0 bases and 4 bases, in that order; junction bases with no gene match: 5. Germline V gene lookup returns CDR1 SGDLS and CDR2 YYNGEE. CDR3 nucleotides: TGTGCCAGCAGCGTAGTGGCTAGCGGGTCAGAGACCCAGTACTTC. Amino acids: CASSVVASGSETQYF. The whole variable domain, filled in from reference TRBV9 and TRBJ2-5, reads DSGVTQTPKHLITATGQRVTLRCSPRSGDLSVYWYQQSLDQGLQFLIQYYNGEERAKGNILERFSAQQFPDLHSELNLSSLELGDSALYFCASSVVASGSETQYFGPGTRLLVL.

V usage is TRBV7-9 and J usage is TRBJ2-7, with TRBD1 as a possible D gene (6 bases). From germline, CDR1 is SEHNR and CDR2 FQNEAQ (reference sequence). V was cut by 5 bases and J by 7 bases, with 18 bases left in between. The CDR3 covers 14 residues. CDR3 in DNA: TGTGCCAGCAGCACCCAAACCAGACAGGCTGAGCAGTACTTC. Its translation is CASSTQTRQAEQYF.

The chain combines TRBV5-1 with TRBJ2-1, with 9 bases that match TRBD2. The CDR3 is 16 amino acids. The germline V gene has CDR1 SGHRS and CDR2 YFSETQ. Germline trimming cut 2 bases from V and 2 bases from J; bases unmatched to any gene: 5. In DNA, the CDR3 is TGCGCCAGCAGCTTCTCGCGGGAGGGGCCCTACAATGAGCAGTTCTTC. Protein sequence: CASSFSREGPYNEQFF.

The genes are TRBV28 and TRBJ1-1; maybe TRBD1 (6 bases). The germline V gene has CDR1 MDHEN and CDR2 SYDVKM. V dropped 6 bases and J dropped 10 bases, with 15 bases sitting between them. The CDR3 has 12 amino acids. This CDR3 reads CASSLTGWGAFF. CDR3 DNA: TGTGCCAGCAGCCTTACAGGGTGGGGAGCTTTCTTT.

The gene calls are TRBV27 and TRBJ2-3; 7 positions match TRBD1. CDR1 MNHEY and CDR2 SMNVEV come from the germline V gene (reference sequence). This CDR3 is built from 16 residues. The J segment lost 2 bases and the V segment lost 7 bases, leaving 12 bases of the junction unmatched. The CDR3 sequence is CASNLRTGLNTDTQYF. The CDR3 DNA sequence: TGTGCCAGCAACCTTCGGACAGGCCTAAACACAGATACGCAGTATTTT.

V and J are TRBV9 and TRBJ1-2; no clear D. The CDR3 has 12 amino acids. The germline gives CDR1 SGDLS, CDR2 YYNGEE. V was trimmed by 0 bases and J by 7 bases, leaving 7 bases between them. CDR3 DNA sequence: TGTGCCAGCAGCGTAGCAGGAAGTGGCTACACCTTC. Its protein is CASSVAGSGYTF.

CDR3 nucleotide sequence: TGTGCCAGCAGCCCGACTAGCGGGACAACAGATACGCAGTATTTT. It codes for CASSPTSGTTDTQYF. The chain has TRBV4-2 and TRBJ2-3, with TRBD2 matching 11 bases. V lost 4 bases and J lost 3; bases outside the gene matches: 3. CDR1 LGHNA and CDR2 YNFKEQ come from the germline V gene. The CDR3 has 15 residues.

This clone was seen a few times. The V and J genes are TRBV19 and TRBJ2-1; unclear D gene. This CDR3 comprises 15 residues. The germline gives CDR1 LNHDA, CDR2 SQIVND (reference sequence). V lost 4 bases to trimming and J lost 0 bases, with 10 bases between them. CDR3 bases: TGTGCCAGTAGTAGTGCTCTAAGCTCCTACAATGAGCAGTTCTTC. Translation gives CASSSALSSYNEQFF.

The V and J genes are TRBV5-4 and TRBJ1-2, with D possibly TRBD1 on 6 matching bases. The CDR3 is 13 residues long. The germline CDR1 and CDR2 sequences are SGHNT and YYREEE (reference sequence). V lost 5 bases to trimming and J lost 3 bases, with 11 bases between them. This CDR3 is CASRLQGDYGYTF. The CDR3 DNA sequence: TGTGCCAGCAGGTTACAGGGAGACTATGGCTACACCTTC.

The rearrangement links TRBV6-6 to TRBJ1-5, with D perhaps matching TRBD1 (6 bases). Deletions cut 6 bases from V and 7 bases from J, with 10 bases between. The CDR3 has 12 amino acids. Germline V gene data show CDR1 as MNHNY and CDR2 as SVGAGI (reference sequence). CDR3 region: CASRYREQPQHF. The CDR3 DNA is TGTGCCAGCAGGTACAGGGAGCAGCCCCAGCATTTT.

The chain links TRBV5-4 to TRBJ2-7; 12 bases match TRBD2. CDR1 and CDR2 from the germline V gene are SGHNT and YYREEE (reference sequence). J lost 6 bases, V lost 4 bases, and 5 bases had no gene match. The CDR3 is 14 amino acids. CDR3 sequence reads: CASSATSGRTEQYF. The CDR3 nucleotides are TGTGCCAGCAGCGCGACTAGCGGGAGAACCGAGCAGTACTTC. Full variable domain (rest looked up from reference TRBV5-4 and TRBJ2-7): ETGVTQSPTHLIKTRGQQVTLRCSSQSGHNTVSWYQQALGQGPQFIFQYYREEENGRGNFPPRFSGLQFPNYSSELNVNALELDDSALYLCASSATSGRTEQYFGPGTRLTVT.

The chain couples TRBV10-2 to TRBJ2-1, with D perhaps TRBD1 (6 bases). There are 11 residues in the CDR3. Germline V gene data show CDR1 as WSHSY and CDR2 as SAAADI. Between the trimmed V and J ends, which lost 0 bases and 16 bases, there was a span of 10 bases. For the CDR3, the DNA is TGCGCCAGCAGTGAGTCGGGGGCGGATTTCTTC. It yields the protein CASSESGADFF.

The chain couples TRBV28 to TRBJ2-4, with 9 bases fitting TRBD2. There are 16 residues in the CDR3. CDR1 and CDR2 (germline): MDHEN, SYDVKM. With V trimmed by 8 bases and J by 2 bases, 10 bases remained unmatched. CDR3 DNA: TGTGCCAGCCGGCTAGCGGGAATGGTGACCAAAAACATTCAGTACTTC. It codes for CASRLAGMVTKNIQYF.

The genes are TRBV7-6 and TRBJ2-7, with 9 bases identical to TRBD2. With 6 bases clipped from V and 4 bases from J, the junction kept 7 bases outside the gene matches. This CDR3 region has 14 residues. Germline values: CDR1 SGHVS, CDR2 FNYEAQ. The CDR3 DNA reads TGTGCCAGCAGGATAGCGGGAGAGGAATACGAGCAGTACTTC. Its translation is CASRIAGEEYEQYF.

Only one count was recorded for this clone. V usage is TRBV25-1 and J usage is TRBJ2-3; 7 nucleotides line up with TRBD1. Germline loops: CDR1 MGHDK, CDR2 SYGVNS. The CDR3 runs 16 residues. Unmatched junction bases numbered 11, after V lost 3 bases and J lost 5 bases. CDR3 amino acids: CASSELDRVRGDTQYF. DNA of the CDR3: TGTGCCAGCAGTGAGCTAGACAGGGTGAGGGGAGATACGCAGTATTTT.

V is TRBV5-4 and J is TRBJ2-7, with D uncertain. Germline V gene lookup returns CDR1 SGHNT and CDR2 YYREEE (reference sequence). V shed 1 base and J shed 0 bases, with 5 bases lying between them. CDR3 size: 13 residues. CDR3 nucleotide sequence: TGTGCCAGCAGCTTGCCCCTCTCCTACGAGCAGTACTTC. This codes for CASSLPLSYEQYF.

This rearrangement joins TRBV13 to TRBJ2-7, with D unclear. The CDR3 extends over 13 amino acids. CDR1 is PRHDT, CDR2 FYEKMQ, per germline (reference sequence). V was shortened by 3 bases and J by 0 bases, with 6 bases between the two germline ends. Written as DNA, the CDR3 is TGTGCCAGCAGCTTCATTAGCTCCTACGAGCAGTACTTC. Amino acids: CASSFISSYEQYF.

This clone was observed once. The V and J genes are TRBV7-9 and TRBJ1-2; D gene ambiguous. V shed 3 bases and J shed 8 bases, with 22 bases lying between them. Germline V gene data show CDR1 as SEHNR and CDR2 as FQNEAQ (reference sequence). The CDR3 runs to 16 residues. CDR3 coding DNA: TGTGCCAGCAGCTTGAGTGGTCAGGCATCGCTATGGGGCTACACCTTC. Translating it yields CASSLSGQASLWGYTF.

This clone was found once. This chain joins TRBV7-9 and TRBJ1-4; D perhaps matches TRBD1 (5 bases). Trimming removed 7 bases from V and 7 bases from J, with 16 bases in between. The length of the CDR3 is 14 residues. Germline V gene data show CDR1 as SEHNR and CDR2 as FQNEAQ (reference sequence). Here the CDR3 reads CASTPGGIGEKLFF. CDR3 sequence (DNA): TGTGCCAGCACCCCGGGGGGAATAGGTGAAAAACTGTTTTTT. The full variable domain, with the rest looked up from reference TRBV7-9 and TRBJ1-4, is DTGVSQNPRHKITKRGQNVTFRCDPISEHNRLYWYRQTLGQGPEFLTYFQNEAQLEKSRLLSDRFSAERPKGSFSTLEIQRTEQGDSAMYLCASTPGGIGEKLFFGSGTQLSVL.

V usage is TRBV28 and J usage is TRBJ2-4; TRBD1 is a possible D gene (6 bases). The germline V gene has CDR1 MDHEN and CDR2 SYDVKM. Trimming left V 2 bases short and J 6 bases short, with 11 bases between. There are 14 residues in the CDR3. The CDR3 DNA reads TGTGCCAGCAGTTTAGCAGGACAGTTAAACATTCAGTACTTC. Translated, it gives CASSLAGQLNIQYF.

The CDR3 DNA sequence: TGTGCCAGCAGCACGACAGGGGGCGCGGACACTGAAGCTTTCTTT. It encodes CASSTTGGADTEAFF. V and J are TRBV28 and TRBJ1-1; 10 bases line up with TRBD1. With V trimmed by 6 bases and J by 3 bases, 7 bases remained unmatched. The CDR3 has 15 amino acids. From germline, CDR1 is MDHEN and CDR2 SYDVKM.

This clone was detected only a few times. This chain connects TRBV6-2 or TRBV6-3 to TRBJ2-2; the match to TRBD1 covers 8 bases. Trimming took 6 bases from V and 7 from J; bases not matched to a gene: 10. CDR3 size: 15 residues. Germline CDR1 is MNHEY and CDR2 is SVGEGT. The CDR3 sequence is CASSRGQGFIGELFF. The CDR3 bases are TGTGCCAGCAGCCGAGGACAGGGATTTATCGGGGAGCTGTTTTTT.